Described below is a single TCR beta chain sequence and its context. The antigen remains unidentified. The iRepertoire multiplex PCR system with TCR subtype-specific primers built both bulk and single-cell libraries. TCRdb reprocessed the multiplex PCR reads, keeping one entry per CDR3 protein, no DNA. The ten top clones account for about 54%, within a sample of about 2,700 distinct CDR3 sequences. These data are taken from a study of T cells in severe cutaneous drug reactions. The wider study: A European registry, Taiwan and Thailand supplied patients during about 2010 to 2018.

The patients sequenced had a carbamazepine-induced Stevens-Johnson syndrome or toxic epidermal necrolysis reaction. Study results and limitations: TRBV12-4 use rose strongly in carbamazepine-induced Stevens-Johnson syndrome or toxic epidermal necrolysis, averaging approximately 32% in blister cells and about 5% in PBMC.

The V gene's germline CDR1 is SNHLY and CDR2 FYNNEI. This CDR3 is built from 14 residues. Sequencing was performed on cells from a skin blister. The chain uses TRBV2 and TRBJ1-1. The clonotype comes from a human donor with toxic epidermal necrolysis, a severe cutaneous drug reaction. The CDR3 here is CASSAELGNTEAFF.